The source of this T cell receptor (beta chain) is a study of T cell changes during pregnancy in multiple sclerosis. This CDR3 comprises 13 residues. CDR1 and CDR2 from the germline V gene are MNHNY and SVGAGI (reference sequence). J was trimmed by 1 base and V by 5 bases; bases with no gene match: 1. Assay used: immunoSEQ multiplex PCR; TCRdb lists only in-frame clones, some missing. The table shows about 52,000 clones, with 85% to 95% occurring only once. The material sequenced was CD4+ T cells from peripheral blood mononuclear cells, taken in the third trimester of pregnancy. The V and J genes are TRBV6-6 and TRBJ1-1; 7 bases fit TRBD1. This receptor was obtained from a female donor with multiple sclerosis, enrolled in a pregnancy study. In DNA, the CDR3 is TGTGCCAGCAGTAGGACAGGGAACACTGAAGCTTTCTTT. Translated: CASSRTGNTEAFF.